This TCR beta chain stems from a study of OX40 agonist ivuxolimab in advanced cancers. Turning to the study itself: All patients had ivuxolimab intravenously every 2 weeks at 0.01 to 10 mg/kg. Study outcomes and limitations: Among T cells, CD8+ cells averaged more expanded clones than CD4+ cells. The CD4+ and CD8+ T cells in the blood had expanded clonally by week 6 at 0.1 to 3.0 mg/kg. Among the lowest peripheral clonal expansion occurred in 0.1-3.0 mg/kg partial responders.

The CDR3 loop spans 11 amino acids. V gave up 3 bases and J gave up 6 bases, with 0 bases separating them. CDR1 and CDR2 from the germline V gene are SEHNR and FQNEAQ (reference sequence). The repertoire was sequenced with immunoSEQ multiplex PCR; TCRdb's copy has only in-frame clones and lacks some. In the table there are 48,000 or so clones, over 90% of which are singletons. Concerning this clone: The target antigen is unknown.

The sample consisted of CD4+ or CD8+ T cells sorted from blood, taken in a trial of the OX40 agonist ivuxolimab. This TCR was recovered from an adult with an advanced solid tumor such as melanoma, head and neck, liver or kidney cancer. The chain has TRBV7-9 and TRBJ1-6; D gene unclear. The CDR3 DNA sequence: TGTGCCAGCAGCTTTAATTCACCCCTCCACTTT. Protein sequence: CASSFNSPLHF.